The next 31 T cell receptor beta chains were all read from a single sample in a study of cytomegalovirus exposure and HLA in healthy donors (dated by TCRdb to the late 2010s). The method behind the library was the immunoSEQ multiplex PCR assay. TCRdb's version of the immuneACCESS table is confined to in-frame rearrangements and falls short of the full clone set. An unresolved V gene accounts for under half of the shortfall where checked; the remainder is of unknown origin. Across this sample there are about 360,000 clones, with 86% seen only once. The ten largest clones represent under 0.95% of the sample. Sequencing was performed on PBMCs. These receptors all stem from a woman aged 18-35 years in good health and CMV-seronegative.

The V gene is TRBV7-9, the J gene TRBJ1-5; the D gene is possibly TRBD1 (6 bases). The germline CDR1 and CDR2 sequences are SEHNR and FQNEAQ (reference sequence). V was cut by 2 bases and J by 5 bases, with 16 bases left in between. This CDR3 is 16 amino acids long. CDR3 loop: CASSLYVGAGDQPQHF. DNA for the CDR3: TGTGCCAGCAGCTTATACGTTGGTGCAGGGGATCAGCCCCAGCATTTT.

The CDR3 DNA is TGTGCCAGTAGTAAACAGAAAGTCTATGGCTACACCTTC. It encodes CASSKQKVYGYTF. The chain uses TRBV19 and TRBJ1-2, with unresolved D. CDR3 length: 13 residues. Germline CDR1 is LNHDA and CDR2 is SQIVND (reference sequence). Trimming stripped 4 bases from V and 4 bases from J, with 10 bases between.

This chain joins TRBV19 and TRBJ2-3, with 11 bases identical to TRBD2. The trim removed 7 bases at V and 4 bases at J, leaving 7 bases unmatched. The CDR3 has 15 amino acids. From germline, CDR1 is LNHDA and CDR2 SQIVND (reference sequence). CDR3 residues: CASKFTSGSSDTQYF. CDR3 sequence (DNA): TGTGCCAGTAAATTTACTAGCGGGAGTTCAGATACGCAGTATTTT.

This rearrangement joins TRBV5-4 to TRBJ1-1; tentatively, D is TRBD1 (5 bases). Germline V lookup: CDR1 SGHNT, CDR2 YYREEE (reference sequence). This CDR3 comprises 17 residues. V shed 2 bases and J shed 3 bases, with 20 bases lying between them. The CDR3 region is CASSLGAAGRLDTEAFF. The CDR3 nucleotides are TGTGCCAGCAGCTTAGGAGCGGCAGGGAGGCTTGACACTGAAGCTTTCTTT.

The sample holds one count of this clone. The rearrangement uses TRBV18 and TRBJ1-4; a possible D gene is TRBD1 (5 bases). The germline V and J ends were trimmed by 1 base and 5 bases, with 8 bases remaining between them. CDR1 and CDR2 (germline): KGHSH, LQKENI. The CDR3 runs to 14 residues. In DNA form, the CDR3 reads TGTGCCAGCTCACCACAGGGACTGAATGAAAAACTGTTTTTT. As protein: CASSPQGLNEKLFF.

The V gene is TRBV5-3, the J gene TRBJ2-6; 8 positions agree with TRBD1. TRBV5-3 is classed as an ORF, of uncertain function. V lost 1 base, J lost 3 bases, and 9 bases stayed unmatched. This CDR3 region has 18 residues. Written as DNA, the CDR3 is TGTGCCAGAAGCTTGCCGGACAGGGAAGGTGTTGGGGCCAACGTCCTGACTTTC. Protein sequence: CARSLPDREGVGANVLTF.

This rearrangement joins TRBV7-2 to TRBJ1-3, with 7 bases lining up with TRBD1. The germline V gene encodes CDR1 SGHTA and CDR2 FQGNSA. CDR3 length: 18 amino acids. The J segment lost 4 bases and the V segment lost 3 bases, leaving 15 bases of the junction unmatched. The CDR3 nucleotides read TGTGCCAGCAGCTTCCTTTCTCCAGGGGGTCGGAGAGGAAACACCATATATTTT. Its translation: CASSFLSPGGRRGNTIYF.

As DNA, the CDR3 is TGTGCCACCAGCAGATCCGGGGGAGGGGGCAATCAGCCCCAGCATTTT. It is translated as CATSRSGGGGNQPQHF. The chain links TRBV15 to TRBJ1-5, with a tentative D call TRBD1 (5 bases). CDR3 length: 16 residues. V shed 2 bases and J shed 2 bases, with 13 bases lying between them. Germline V lookup: CDR1 LNHNV, CDR2 YYDKDF (reference sequence).

This chain joins TRBV25-1 and TRBJ2-1; 10 nucleotides agree with TRBD2. V lost 5 bases, J lost 4 bases, and 8 bases stayed unmatched. CDR1 and CDR2 (germline): MGHDK, SYGVNS. The CDR3 runs to 16 residues. The CDR3 spells CASSPLAGVTYNEQFF. The CDR3 nucleotides read TGTGCCAGCAGTCCCCTAGCGGGAGTTACATACAATGAGCAGTTCTTC.

The chain has TRBV7-9 and TRBJ1-1; 7 bases align to TRBD1. Germline CDR1 and CDR2: SEHNR and FQNEAQ (reference sequence). The CDR3 totals 16 residues. V lost 5 bases, J lost 5 bases, and 14 bases stayed unmatched. CDR3 nucleotide sequence: TGTGCCAGCAGCACCCGGACAGGACGGGGCAGTACTGAAGCTTTCTTT. Protein: CASSTRTGRGSTEAFF.

This chain connects TRBV5-6 to TRBJ2-7; 12 positions agree with TRBD2. The trim removed 6 bases at V and 5 bases at J, leaving 6 bases unmatched. This CDR3 has 14 residues. CDR1 and CDR2 from the germline V gene are SGHDT and YYEEEE. The CDR3 reads CASTRLAGVDEQYF. The CDR3 DNA is TGTGCCAGCACCCGACTAGCGGGAGTAGACGAGCAGTACTTC. Drawing the rest from reference TRBV5-6 and TRBJ2-7, the complete variable domain is DAGVTQSPTHLIKTRGQQVTLRCSPKSGHDTVSWYQQALGQGPQFIFQYYEEEERQRGNFPDRFSGHQFPNYSSELNVNALLLGDSALYLCASTRLAGVDEQYFGPGTRLTVT.

This clone was seen a single time. The chain is built from TRBV19 and TRBJ1-2; possibly TRBD1 for D (5 bases). Germline V CDR1 and CDR2: LNHDA, SQIVND (reference sequence). The CDR3 length is 14 residues. Between the trimmed V and J ends, which lost 0 bases and 4 bases, there was a span of 9 bases. The CDR3: CASSIDGGAYGYTF. In DNA form, the CDR3 reads TGTGCCAGTAGTATAGATGGAGGGGCCTATGGCTACACCTTC.

The chain carries TRBV11-2 and TRBJ2-7; TRBD1 agrees at 7 bases. V shed 3 bases, J shed 2 bases, and the junction held 4 bases outside the gene matches. CDR1 is SGHAT and CDR2 is FQNNGV in the germline V gene. The CDR3 runs 14 residues. The CDR3 protein is CASSLTGLTYEQYF. CDR3 DNA sequence: TGTGCCAGCAGCTTGACAGGGTTAACCTACGAGCAGTACTTC. Full variable domain (missing parts from reference TRBV11-2 and TRBJ2-7): EAGVAQSPRYKIIEKRQSVAFWCNPISGHATLYWYQQILGQGPKLLIQFQNNGVVDDSQLPKDRFSAERLKGVDSTLKIQPAKLEDSAVYLCASSLTGLTYEQYFGPGTRLTVT.

The chain carries TRBV5-8 and TRBJ2-2; D uncertain. V dropped 3 bases and J dropped 5 bases, with 11 bases sitting between them. Germline loops: CDR1 SGHTS, CDR2 YDEGEE. The CDR3 is 14 residues long. CDR3 residues: CASSYPGWTGELFF. CDR3 nucleotide sequence: TGTGCCAGCAGCTATCCGGGTTGGACCGGGGAGCTGTTTTTT.

CDR3 sequence reads: CASSSSGTGGHEQYF. CDR3 coding DNA: TGTGCCAGCAGTTCCTCCGGGACAGGGGGTCACGAGCAGTACTTC. The genes are TRBV2 and TRBJ2-7; 11 bases align to TRBD1. The germline V gene encodes CDR1 SNHLY and CDR2 FYNNEI. This CDR3 spans 15 amino acids. Trimming removed 5 bases from V and 5 bases from J; junction bases left unmatched: 8.

This clone was found a few times. The V gene is TRBV20-1, the J gene TRBJ1-5; no clear D gene. The germline CDR1 and CDR2 sequences are DFQATT and SNEGSKA (reference sequence). There are 11 residues in the CDR3. Trimming took 3 bases from V and 5 from J, leaving 5 bases between them. DNA for the CDR3: TGCAGTGCTAGTGGCCATCAGCCCCAGCATTTT. Encoded protein: CSASGHQPQHF.

DNA of the CDR3: TGCAGCGTTGAAAGCCCTTGGGCGGGAGGGATTCCAAGCTCCTACAATGAGCAGTTCTTC. Translating gives CSVESPWAGGIPSSYNEQFF. The chain couples TRBV29-1 to TRBJ2-1, with 9 bases matching TRBD2. This CDR3 has 20 amino acids. Germline lookup yields CDR1 SQVTM and CDR2 ANQGSEA. The V segment lost 2 bases and the J segment 0 bases; nucleotides outside the gene matches: 17.

The chain links TRBV27 to TRBJ1-3; 7 nucleotides line up with TRBD1. Per the germline V gene, CDR1 is MNHEY and CDR2 is SMNVEV (reference sequence). The CDR3 extends over 15 amino acids. Trimming removed 2 bases from V and 4 bases from J; junction bases left unmatched: 5. CDR3 coding DNA: TGTGCCAGCAGTTTAGGAGGGGGCGCCGGAAACACCATATATTTT. It specifies CASSLGGGAGNTIYF.

A few counts support this clone. This sequence joins TRBV11-2 and TRBJ2-5; no reliable D call. Germline CDR1 reads SGHAT; CDR2 reads FQNNGV. Trimming took off 5 bases at V and 2 bases at J, with 3 bases between the two ends. The CDR3 length is 11 residues. In DNA form, the CDR3 reads TGTGCCAGCAGCCTGCAAGAGACCCAGTACTTC. This gives the protein CASSLQETQYF.

This clone showed up just a few times. The chain carries TRBV14 and TRBJ2-7; the D gene is possibly TRBD2 (6 bases). CDR1 is SGHDN and CDR2 is FVKESK in the germline V gene. The CDR3 loop spans 11 amino acids. Trimming stripped 8 bases from V and 7 bases from J, with 12 bases between. The CDR3 spells CASGGGNEQYF. The CDR3 nucleotides read TGTGCCAGCGGTGGGGGGAATGAGCAGTACTTC.

This sequence joins TRBV29-1 and TRBJ2-6; D is possibly TRBD1 (6 bases). V was cut by 3 bases and J by 1 base, with 19 bases left in between. Germline CDR1 reads SQVTM; CDR2 reads ANQGSEA. This CDR3 has 18 amino acids. The CDR3 loop reads CSVDVHDRYSSGANVLTF. The CDR3 nucleotides are TGCAGCGTTGATGTTCACGACAGGTACTCTTCTGGGGCCAACGTCCTGACTTTC. The full variable domain, in which reference TRBV29-1 and TRBJ2-6 provide the parts outside the CDR3, is SAVISQKPSRDICQRGTSLTIQCQVDSQVTMMFWYRQQPGQSLTLIATANQGSEATYESGFVIDKFPISRPNLTFSTLTVSNMSPEDSSIYLCSVDVHDRYSSGANVLTFGAGSRLTVL.

This chain uses TRBV7-9 with TRBJ1-1; D gene unclear. The CDR3 contains 15 residues. Trimming took off 3 bases at V and 1 base at J, with 12 bases between the two ends. The germline V gene has CDR1 SEHNR and CDR2 FQNEAQ (reference sequence). The CDR3 loop reads CASSFSSTPNTEAFF. Here the CDR3 DNA reads TGTGCCAGCAGCTTTTCATCCACTCCGAACACTGAAGCTTTCTTT.

The chain joins TRBV7-6 to TRBJ2-1; maybe TRBD2 (5 bases). The CDR3 totals 14 residues. Per germline, CDR1 SGHVS and CDR2 FNYEAQ. Between the trimmed V and J ends, which lost 2 bases and 3 bases, there was a span of 8 bases. CDR3 bases: TGTGCCAGCAGCTTAAGCGGTAACTACAATGAGCAGTTCTTC. Its protein product is CASSLSGNYNEQFF.

This chain joins TRBV6-4 and TRBJ1-2, with D maybe TRBD1 (6 bases). The V and J ends lost 11 bases and 4 bases respectively, with 14 bases between them. Germline V gives CDR1 MRHNA, CDR2 SNTAGT. CDR3 size: 12 residues. The CDR3 sequence is CARGGAFYGYTF. In DNA, the CDR3 is TGTGCCCGGGGGGGGGCGTTCTATGGCTACACCTTC.

The chain combines TRBV19 with TRBJ2-2, with D unclear. Germline V gene data show CDR1 as LNHDA and CDR2 as SQIVND (reference sequence). V was cut by 5 bases and J by 0 bases, with 10 bases left in between. The CDR3 loop spans 15 amino acids. The CDR3 region has the DNA TGTGCCAGTAGTCCGCAGGCTGCGAACACCGGGGAGCTGTTTTTT. This gives the protein CASSPQAANTGELFF.

The chain couples TRBV5-1 to TRBJ2-7; 11 bases map to TRBD2. The CDR3 is 15 amino acids. Per germline, CDR1 SGHRS and CDR2 YFSETQ. Trimming removed 4 bases from V and 5 bases from J; junction bases left unmatched: 8. CDR3 loop: CASSLTSGRKDEQYF. The CDR3 DNA reads as TGCGCCAGCAGCCTAACTAGCGGGAGAAAGGACGAGCAGTACTTC.

This CDR3 reads CASSLTTGSQDEQYF. The CDR3, as DNA: TGTGCCAGCTCACTAACGACAGGTTCTCAGGACGAGCAGTACTTC. The gene calls are TRBV18 and TRBJ2-7; TRBD1 might be the D (6 bases). The CDR3 runs to 15 residues. Per the germline V gene, CDR1 is KGHSH and CDR2 is LQKENI. V lost 4 bases and J 5 bases, leaving 18 bases between the germline ends.

V is TRBV14 and J is TRBJ2-1; 8 bases are shared with TRBD2. The CDR3 runs to 16 residues. In germline, CDR1 is SGHDN, CDR2 FVKESK. V lost 2 bases and J lost 2; bases outside the gene matches: 5. Here the CDR3 DNA reads TGTGCCAGCAGCCAACTTTCGGGGGGGCCCTACAATGAGCAGTTCTTC. Protein product: CASSQLSGGPYNEQFF.

This sequence joins TRBV7-9 and TRBJ2-1; D uncertain. V lost 4 bases, J lost 4 bases, and 14 bases lay in between. This CDR3 contains 15 residues. Germline assignment: CDR1 SEHNR and CDR2 FQNEAQ (reference sequence). CDR3 region: CASSSASKPYNEQFF. Written as DNA, the CDR3 is TGTGCCAGCAGCTCCGCCTCTAAACCTTACAATGAGCAGTTCTTC.

Only a few counts were recorded for this clone. The V gene is TRBV9, the J gene TRBJ1-2; 7 bases match TRBD1. This CDR3 is built from 15 residues. The V and J ends lost 5 bases and 2 bases, in that order; junction bases with no gene match: 9. Germline-derived CDR1 and CDR2 are SGDLS and YYNGEE. CDR3 sequence reads: CASSEGTAQNYGYTF. The CDR3 coding sequence is TGTGCCAGCAGTGAGGGGACAGCCCAAAACTATGGCTACACCTTC.

The sample holds many counts of this clone. V and J are TRBV7-9 and TRBJ2-7; D is possibly TRBD2 (6 bases). Per germline, CDR1 SEHNR and CDR2 FQNEAQ (reference sequence). The CDR3 consists of 11 residues. Trimming cost V 2 bases and J 9 bases, with 8 bases left between them. Here the CDR3 DNA reads TGTGCCAGCAGCTTACGGGAGTGGCAGTACTTC. Residues: CASSLREWQYF. Full variable domain (missing parts from reference TRBV7-9 and TRBJ2-7): DTGVSQNPRHKITKRGQNVTFRCDPISEHNRLYWYRQTLGQGPEFLTYFQNEAQLEKSRLLSDRFSAERPKGSFSTLEIQRTEQGDSAMYLCASSLREWQYFGPGTRLTVT.